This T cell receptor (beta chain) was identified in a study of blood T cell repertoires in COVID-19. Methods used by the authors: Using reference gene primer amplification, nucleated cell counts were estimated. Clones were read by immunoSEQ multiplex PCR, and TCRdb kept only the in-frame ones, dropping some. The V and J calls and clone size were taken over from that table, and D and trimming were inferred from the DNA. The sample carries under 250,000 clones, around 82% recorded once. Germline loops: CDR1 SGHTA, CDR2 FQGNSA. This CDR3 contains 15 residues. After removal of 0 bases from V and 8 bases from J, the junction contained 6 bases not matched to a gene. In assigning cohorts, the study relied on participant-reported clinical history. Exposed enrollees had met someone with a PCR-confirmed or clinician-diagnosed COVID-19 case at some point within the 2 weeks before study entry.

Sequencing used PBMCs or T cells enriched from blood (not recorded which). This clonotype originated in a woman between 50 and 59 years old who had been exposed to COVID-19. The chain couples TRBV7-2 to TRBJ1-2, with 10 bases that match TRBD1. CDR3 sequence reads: CASSLALTGGGGYTF. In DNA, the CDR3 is TGTGCCAGCAGCTTAGCGCTGACAGGGGGCGGAGGCTACACCTTC. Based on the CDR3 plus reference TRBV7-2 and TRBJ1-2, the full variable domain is GAGVSQSPSNKVTEKGKDVELRCDPISGHTALYWYRQSLGQGLEFLIYFQGNSAPDKSGLPSDRFSAERTGGSVSTLTIQRTQQEDSAVYLCASSLALTGGGGYTFGSGTRLTVV.